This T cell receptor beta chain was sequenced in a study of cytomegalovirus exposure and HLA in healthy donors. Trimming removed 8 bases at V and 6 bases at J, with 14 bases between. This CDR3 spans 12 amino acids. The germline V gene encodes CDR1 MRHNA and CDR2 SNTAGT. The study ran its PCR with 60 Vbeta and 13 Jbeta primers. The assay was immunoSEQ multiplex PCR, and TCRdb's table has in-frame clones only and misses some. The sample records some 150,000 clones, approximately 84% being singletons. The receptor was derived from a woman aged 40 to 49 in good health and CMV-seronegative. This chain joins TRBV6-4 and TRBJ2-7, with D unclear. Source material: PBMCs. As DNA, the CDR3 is TGTGCCAGCGTGTGTATCGGGTGCGAGCAGTACTTC. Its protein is CASVCIGCEQYF.